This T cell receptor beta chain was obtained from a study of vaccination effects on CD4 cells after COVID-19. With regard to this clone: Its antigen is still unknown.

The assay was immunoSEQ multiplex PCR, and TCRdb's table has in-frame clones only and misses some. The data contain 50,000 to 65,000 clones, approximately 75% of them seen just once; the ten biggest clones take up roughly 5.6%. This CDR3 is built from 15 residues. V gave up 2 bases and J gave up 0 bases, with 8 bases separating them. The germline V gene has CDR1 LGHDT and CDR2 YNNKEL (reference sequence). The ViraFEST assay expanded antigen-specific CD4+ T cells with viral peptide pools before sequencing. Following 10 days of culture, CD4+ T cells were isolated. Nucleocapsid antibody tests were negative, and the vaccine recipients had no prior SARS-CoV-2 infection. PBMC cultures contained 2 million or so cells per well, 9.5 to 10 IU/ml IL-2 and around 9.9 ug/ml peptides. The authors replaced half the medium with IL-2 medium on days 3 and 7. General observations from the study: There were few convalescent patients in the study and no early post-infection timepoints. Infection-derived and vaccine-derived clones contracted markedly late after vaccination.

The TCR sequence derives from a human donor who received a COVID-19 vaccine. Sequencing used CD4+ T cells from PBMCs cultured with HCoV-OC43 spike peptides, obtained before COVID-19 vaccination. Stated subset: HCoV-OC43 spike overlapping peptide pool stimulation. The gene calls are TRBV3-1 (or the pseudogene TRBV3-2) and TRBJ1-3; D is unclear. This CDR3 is CASSQLQSSGNTIYF. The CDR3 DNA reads TGTGCCAGCAGCCAATTGCAGAGCTCTGGAAACACCATATATTTT.